Presented here are 14 T cell receptor beta chains from one specimen sequenced in a study of spatial heterogeneity in lung cancer. Each CDR3 protein is one row after TCRdb ran MiXCR on the 5' RACE reads. The sample shows around 100,000 distinct CDR3 sequences, around 4.3% of them seen only once. No antigens are known for them. Time point given: sample taken at primary tumor resection. The study's findings and limits: Expanded intratumoral alpha and beta TCR counts tracked tumor mutation counts.

Sample: lung tumor tissue, taken at surgery. These receptors all stem from a male donor with early-stage non-small cell lung cancer.

This clonotype was found many times. The rearrangement joins TRBV6-2 or TRBV6-3 to TRBJ1-5; D is possibly TRBD1 (5 bases). CDR1 and CDR2 from the germline V gene are MNHEY and SVGEGT. V was trimmed by 2 bases and J by 4 bases, leaving 9 bases between them. The CDR3 extends over 14 amino acids. The CDR3 coding sequence is TGTGCCAGCAGTTACCGGGGGGTGAATCAGCCCCAGCATTTT. This sequence encodes CASSYRGVNQPQHF.

This clonotype was seen only a few times. The CDR3 region has the DNA TGTGCCAGCAGTTTAGCAGGGGGGGCTAATGAAAAACTGTTTTTT. Its protein is CASSLAGGANEKLFF. The rearrangement joins TRBV12-3 or TRBV12-4 to TRBJ1-4; D might be TRBD1 (6 bases). Trimming stripped 0 bases from V and 3 bases from J, with 8 bases between. The CDR3 runs 15 residues.

This clonotype was recorded at least ten times. The V gene is TRBV20-1, the J gene TRBJ1-6, with D perhaps matching TRBD1 (5 bases). This CDR3 region has 15 residues. CDR1 and CDR2 (germline): DFQATT, SNEGSKA (reference sequence). Here the CDR3 reads CRAGGIAGQNSPLHF. CDR3 in DNA: TGCAGAGCGGGGGGTATCGCAGGCCAGAATTCACCCCTCCACTTT.

This clonotype was seen a single time. With a much larger clone just one base away, this may be a read error. The chain employs TRBV28 and TRBJ1-5; 7 bases map to TRBD1. V lost 5 bases, J lost 7 bases, and 11 bases stayed unmatched. The CDR3 loop spans 15 amino acids. Germline-derived CDR1 and CDR2 are MDHEN and SYDVKM. The CDR3 spells CASSPTGPFRQPQHF. CDR3 bases: TGTGCCAGCAGTCCGACAGGGCCCTTCAGACAGCCCCAGCATTTT. The whole variable domain, filled in from reference TRBV28 and TRBJ1-5, reads DVKVTQSSRYLVKRTGEKVFLECVQDMDHENMFWYRQDPGLGLRLIYFSYDVKMKEKGDIPEGYSVSREKKERFSLILESASTNQTSMYLCASSPTGPFRQPQHFGDGTRLSIL.

This clonotype was counted at least ten times. In nucleotides, the CDR3 is TGTGCCGTCGGGGGGATGAACACTGAAGCTTTCTTT. The encoded protein is CAVGGMNTEAFF. V and J are TRBV7-9 and TRBJ1-1; D possibly corresponds to TRBD1 (5 bases). Germline CDR1 SEHNR, CDR2 FQNEAQ (reference sequence). Between the trimmed V and J ends, which lost 11 bases and 0 bases, there was a span of 10 bases. This CDR3 region has 12 residues.

This clonotype was recorded at least ten times. This sequence joins TRBV28 and TRBJ2-1; perhaps TRBD1 as D (6 bases). This CDR3 region has 15 residues. V was trimmed by 5 bases and J by 5 bases, leaving 16 bases between them. Germline lookup yields CDR1 MDHEN and CDR2 SYDVKM. CDR3 sequence (DNA): TGTGCCAGCAGTCCAGACAGGAACCTTAACAATGAGCAGTTCTTC. Its translation: CASSPDRNLNNEQFF.

J is TRBJ2-1 and V is TRBV27, with unresolved D. Trimming stripped 7 bases from V and 0 bases from J, with 13 bases between. Per germline, CDR1 MNHEY and CDR2 SMNVEV (reference sequence). The CDR3 runs to 15 residues. CDR3 loop: CASNLWTSSYNEQFF. CDR3 sequence (DNA): TGTGCCAGCAATTTGTGGACCAGCTCCTACAATGAGCAGTTCTTC.

This clonotype is deemed large (0.1 to 1%). The chain uses TRBV7-2 and TRBJ2-1; D tentatively reads TRBD1 or TRBD2 (6 bases each). The CDR3 loop spans 14 amino acids. The germline V and J ends were trimmed by 1 base and 8 bases, with 12 bases remaining between them. Germline V CDR1 and CDR2: SGHTA, FQGNSA. The CDR3 is CASSLGGAVDEQFF. The CDR3, as DNA: TGTGCCAGCAGCTTAGGGGGGGCTGTGGATGAGCAGTTCTTC.

In its sample, this clonotype was seen many times. This rearrangement joins TRBV6-5 to TRBJ1-2, with TRBD1 as a possible D gene (6 bases). Germline V lookup: CDR1 MNHEY, CDR2 SVGAGI. Trimming pared 7 bases from V and 2 bases from J, leaving 11 bases between. This CDR3 comprises 13 residues. The CDR3 DNA is TGTGCCAGCAAAAAAACAGGGAACTATGGCTACACCTTC. Translating it yields CASKKTGNYGYTF.

CDR3 bases: TGTGCCAGCAGCCAGAGTCGGGGGCCATTTAATGAAAAACTGTTTTTT. Its translation: CASSQSRGPFNEKLFF. J is TRBJ1-4 and V is TRBV14; the D gene is possibly TRBD1 (6 bases). CDR3 size: 16 residues. Trimming stripped 3 bases from V and 4 bases from J, with 15 bases between. Germline CDR1 reads SGHDN; CDR2 reads FVKESK.

The table lists this clonotype with many counts. The rearrangement links TRBV5-1 to TRBJ2-3; 12 nucleotides agree with TRBD2. The CDR3 spans 16 residues. Trimming at V came to 4 bases and at J to 4 bases, leaving 7 bases not matched to a gene. Germline CDR1 SGHRS, CDR2 YFSETQ. The CDR3 is CASSDRLAGVADTQYF. The CDR3 nucleotides read TGCGCCAGCAGCGATAGACTAGCGGGAGTGGCAGATACGCAGTATTTT.

V gene TRBV20-1 combines with J gene TRBJ2-7, with 7 bases that match TRBD2. The CDR3 has 14 amino acids. Trimming cost V 3 bases and J 5 bases; bases outside gene matches: 10. Germline-derived CDR1 and CDR2 are DFQATT and SNEGSKA (reference sequence). The CDR3: CSARRLAARNEQYF. CDR3 coding DNA: TGCAGTGCTAGGCGGCTAGCGGCGAGGAACGAGCAGTACTTC.

This clonotype showed up just a few times. The chain combines TRBV6-5 with TRBJ2-7; TRBD2 matches at 10 bases. This CDR3 has 16 residues. Germline CDR1 is MNHEY and CDR2 is SVGAGI. With V trimmed by 4 bases and J by 0 bases, 6 bases remained unmatched. CDR3 loop: CASSWLAGDSSYEQYF. In nucleotides, the CDR3 is TGTGCCAGCAGTTGGCTAGCGGGAGACAGCTCCTACGAGCAGTACTTC.

In its sample, this clonotype was seen many times. This rearrangement joins TRBV21-1 to TRBJ2-7; the tabulated D call, TRBD1, remains unverified against the DNA. TRBV21-1 is an annotated pseudogene. There are 17 residues in the CDR3. Written as DNA, the CDR3 is TGTGCCAGCAGAGGAGGACCGAGGACAGGGAGGCCCTACGAGCAGTACTTC. Amino acids: CASRGGPRTGRPYEQYF.